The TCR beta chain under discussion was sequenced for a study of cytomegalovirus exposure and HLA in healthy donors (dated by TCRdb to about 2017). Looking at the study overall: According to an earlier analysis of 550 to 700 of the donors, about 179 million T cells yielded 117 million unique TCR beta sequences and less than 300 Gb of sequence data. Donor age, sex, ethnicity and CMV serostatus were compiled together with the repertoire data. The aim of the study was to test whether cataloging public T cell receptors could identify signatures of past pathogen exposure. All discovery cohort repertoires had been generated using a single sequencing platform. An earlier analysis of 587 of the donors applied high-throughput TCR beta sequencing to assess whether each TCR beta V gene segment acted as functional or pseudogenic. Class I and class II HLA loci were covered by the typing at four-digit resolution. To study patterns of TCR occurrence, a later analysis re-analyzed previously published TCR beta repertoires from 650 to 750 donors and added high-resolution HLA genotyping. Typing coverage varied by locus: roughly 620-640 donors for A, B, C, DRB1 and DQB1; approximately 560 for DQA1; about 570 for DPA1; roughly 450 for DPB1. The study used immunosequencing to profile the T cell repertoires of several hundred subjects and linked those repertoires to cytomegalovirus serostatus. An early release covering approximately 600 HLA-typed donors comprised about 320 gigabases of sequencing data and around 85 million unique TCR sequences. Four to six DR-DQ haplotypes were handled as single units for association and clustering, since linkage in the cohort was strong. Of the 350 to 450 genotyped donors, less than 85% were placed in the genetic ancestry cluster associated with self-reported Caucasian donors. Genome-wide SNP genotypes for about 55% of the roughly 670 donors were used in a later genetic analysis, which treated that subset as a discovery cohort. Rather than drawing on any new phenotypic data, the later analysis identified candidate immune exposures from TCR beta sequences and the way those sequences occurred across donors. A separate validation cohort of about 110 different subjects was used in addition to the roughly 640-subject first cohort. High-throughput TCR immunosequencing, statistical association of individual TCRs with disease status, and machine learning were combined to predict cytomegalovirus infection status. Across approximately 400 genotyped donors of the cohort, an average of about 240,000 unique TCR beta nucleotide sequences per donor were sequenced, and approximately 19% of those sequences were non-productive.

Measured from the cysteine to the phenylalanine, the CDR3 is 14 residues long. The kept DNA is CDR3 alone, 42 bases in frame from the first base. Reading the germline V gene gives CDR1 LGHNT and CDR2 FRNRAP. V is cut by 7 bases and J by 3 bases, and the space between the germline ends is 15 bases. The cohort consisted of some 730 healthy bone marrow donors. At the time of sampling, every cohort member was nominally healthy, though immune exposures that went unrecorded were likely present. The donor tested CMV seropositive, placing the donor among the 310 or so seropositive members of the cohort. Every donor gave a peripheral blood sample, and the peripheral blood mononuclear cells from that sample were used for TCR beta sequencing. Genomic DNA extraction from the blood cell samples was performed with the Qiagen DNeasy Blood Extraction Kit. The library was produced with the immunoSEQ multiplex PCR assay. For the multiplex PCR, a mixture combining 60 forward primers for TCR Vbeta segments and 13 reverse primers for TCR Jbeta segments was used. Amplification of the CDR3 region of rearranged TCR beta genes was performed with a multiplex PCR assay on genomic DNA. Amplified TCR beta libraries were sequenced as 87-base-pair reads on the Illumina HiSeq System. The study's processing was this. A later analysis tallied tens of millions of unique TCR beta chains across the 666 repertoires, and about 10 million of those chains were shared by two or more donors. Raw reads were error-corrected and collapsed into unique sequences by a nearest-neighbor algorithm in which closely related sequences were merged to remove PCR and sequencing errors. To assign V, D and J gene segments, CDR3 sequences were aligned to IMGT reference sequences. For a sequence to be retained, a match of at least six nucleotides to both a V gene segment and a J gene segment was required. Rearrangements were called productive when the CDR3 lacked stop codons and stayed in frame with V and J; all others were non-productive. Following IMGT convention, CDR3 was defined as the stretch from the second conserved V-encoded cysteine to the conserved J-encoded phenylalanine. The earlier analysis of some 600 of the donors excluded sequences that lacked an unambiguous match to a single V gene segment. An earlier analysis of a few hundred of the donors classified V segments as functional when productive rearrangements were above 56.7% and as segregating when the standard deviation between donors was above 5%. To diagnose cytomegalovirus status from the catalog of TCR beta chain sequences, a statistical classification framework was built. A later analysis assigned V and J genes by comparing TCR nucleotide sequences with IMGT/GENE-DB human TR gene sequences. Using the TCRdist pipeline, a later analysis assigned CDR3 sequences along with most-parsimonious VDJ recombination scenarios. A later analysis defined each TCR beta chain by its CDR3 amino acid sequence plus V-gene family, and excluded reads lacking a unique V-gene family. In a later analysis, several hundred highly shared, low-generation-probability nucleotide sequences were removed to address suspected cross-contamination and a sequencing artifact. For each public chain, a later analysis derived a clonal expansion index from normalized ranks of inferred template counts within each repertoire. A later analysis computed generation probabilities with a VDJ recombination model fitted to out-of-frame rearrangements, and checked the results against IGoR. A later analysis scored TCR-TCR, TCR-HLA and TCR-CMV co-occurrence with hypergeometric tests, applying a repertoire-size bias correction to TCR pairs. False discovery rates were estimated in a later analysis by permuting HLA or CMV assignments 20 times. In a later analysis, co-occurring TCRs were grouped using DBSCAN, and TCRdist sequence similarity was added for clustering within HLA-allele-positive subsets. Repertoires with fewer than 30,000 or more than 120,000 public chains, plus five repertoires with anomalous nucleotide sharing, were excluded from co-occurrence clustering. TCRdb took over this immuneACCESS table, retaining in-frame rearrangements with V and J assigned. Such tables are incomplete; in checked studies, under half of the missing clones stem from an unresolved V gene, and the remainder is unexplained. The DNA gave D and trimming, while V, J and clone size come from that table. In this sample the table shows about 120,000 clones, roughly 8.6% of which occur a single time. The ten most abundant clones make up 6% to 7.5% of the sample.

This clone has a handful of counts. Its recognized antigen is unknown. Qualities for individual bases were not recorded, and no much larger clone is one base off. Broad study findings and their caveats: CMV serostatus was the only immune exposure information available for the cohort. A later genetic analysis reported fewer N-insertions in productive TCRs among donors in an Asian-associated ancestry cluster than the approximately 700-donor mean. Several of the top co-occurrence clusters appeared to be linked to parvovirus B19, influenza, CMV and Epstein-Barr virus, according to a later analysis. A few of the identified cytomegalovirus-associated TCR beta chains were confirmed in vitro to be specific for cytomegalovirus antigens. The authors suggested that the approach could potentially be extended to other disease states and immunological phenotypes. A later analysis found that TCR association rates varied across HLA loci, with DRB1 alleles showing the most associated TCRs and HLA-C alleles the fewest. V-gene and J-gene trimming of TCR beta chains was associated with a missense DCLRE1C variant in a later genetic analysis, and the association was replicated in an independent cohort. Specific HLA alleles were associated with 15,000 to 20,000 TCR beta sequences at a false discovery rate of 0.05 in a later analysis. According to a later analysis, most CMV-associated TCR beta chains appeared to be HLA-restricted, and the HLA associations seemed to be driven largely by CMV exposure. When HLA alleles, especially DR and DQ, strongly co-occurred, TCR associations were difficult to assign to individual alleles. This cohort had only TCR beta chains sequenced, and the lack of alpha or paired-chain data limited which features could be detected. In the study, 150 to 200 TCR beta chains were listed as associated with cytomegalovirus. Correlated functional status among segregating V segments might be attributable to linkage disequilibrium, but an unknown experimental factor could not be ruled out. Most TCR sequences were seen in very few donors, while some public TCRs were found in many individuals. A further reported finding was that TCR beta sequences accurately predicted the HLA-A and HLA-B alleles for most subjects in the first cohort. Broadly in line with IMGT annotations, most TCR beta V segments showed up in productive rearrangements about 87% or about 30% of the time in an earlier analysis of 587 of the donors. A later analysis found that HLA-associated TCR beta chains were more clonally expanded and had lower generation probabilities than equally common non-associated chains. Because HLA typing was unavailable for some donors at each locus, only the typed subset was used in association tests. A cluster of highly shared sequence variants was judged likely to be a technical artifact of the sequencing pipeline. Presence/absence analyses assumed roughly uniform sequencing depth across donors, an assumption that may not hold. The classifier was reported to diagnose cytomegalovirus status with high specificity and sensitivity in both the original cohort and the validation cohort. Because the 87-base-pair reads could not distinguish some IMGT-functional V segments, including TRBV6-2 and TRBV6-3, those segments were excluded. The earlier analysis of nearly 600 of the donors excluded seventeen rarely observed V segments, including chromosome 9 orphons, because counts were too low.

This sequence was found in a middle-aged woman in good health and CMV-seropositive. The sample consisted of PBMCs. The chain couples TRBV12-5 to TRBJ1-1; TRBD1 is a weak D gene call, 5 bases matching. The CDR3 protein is CASAPAGMDTEAFF. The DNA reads TGTGCTAGTGCCCCGGCAGGGATGGACACTGAAGCTTTCTTT.